This T cell receptor beta chain derives from a study of cytomegalovirus exposure and HLA in healthy donors. Study results and limitations: Cytomegalovirus status was reportedly diagnosed by the classifier with high sensitivity and specificity. TCR beta V segments were, for the most part, productive about 87% or about 30% of the time in an earlier analysis.

As concerns this clone: Antigen: not known.

Primers: 60 Vbeta forward and 13 Jbeta reverse. Sequenced by immunoSEQ multiplex PCR; TCRdb stores in-frame clones only, minus some. The sample shows 55,000 to 70,000 clones, over 60% of them seen only once. The CDR3 consists of 16 residues. V lost 5 bases and J lost 5, with 22 bases in between. Looked up from germline, CDR1 is MNHEY and CDR2 is SMNVEV (reference sequence). The TCR was taken from a woman aged 25 to 39 in good health and CMV-seronegative. Specimen: PBMCs. V gene TRBV27 combines with J gene TRBJ2-7; perhaps TRBD2 as D (5 bases). CDR3 amino acids: CASSQRRSEDVHEQYF. As DNA, the CDR3 is TGTGCCAGCAGTCAACGGAGGAGCGAGGATGTCCACGAGCAGTACTTC.